This TCR beta chain was recorded in a study of shared clonotypes between healthy human individuals. Broader study findings: Only blood was sampled; tissue repertoires likely differ. A handful of donors showed sharing of 4.5% to 6% of naive CD4 clonotypes.

V lost 8 bases to trimming and J lost 0 bases, with 16 bases between them. The CDR3 loop spans 15 amino acids. Germline lookup yields CDR1 MDHEN and CDR2 SYDVKM. The data were produced by immunoSEQ multiplex PCR, yet TCRdb's version contains in-frame clones alone and is incomplete. Among over a million clones, approximately 72% were seen once, and the ten largest hold 1.4% to 1.5%. Turning to this clone: Its matching antigen is unknown.

Free of recent acute infections or vaccinations, the donors were healthy HIV-negative adults. Donors, without exception, were Caucasian adults residing in Nashville, Tennessee. This sequence joins TRBV28 and TRBJ1-2; no firm D call. What was sequenced was memory CD4+ T cells sorted from blood. Subset described: CD45RA-negative fraction. The TCR originated in a man younger than 35 in good health. The CDR3 sequence is CASAPLRMANYGYTF. The CDR3 nucleotides read TGTGCCAGCGCCCCTCTACGGATGGCTAACTATGGCTACACCTTC.